Below are 9 T cell receptor beta chains sequenced from a single sample in a study of cytomegalovirus exposure and HLA in healthy donors. The primer mix had 60 Vbeta and 13 Jbeta primers. This table comes from immunoSEQ multiplex PCR, and its TCRdb copy is limited to in-frame clones, with some not included. Here the sample spans over 100,000 clones, around four fifths being singletons. Input material: PBMCs. Receptors originate from a female donor in good health and CMV-seronegative.

The rearrangement links TRBV20-1 to TRBJ1-5; D is ambiguous. V was trimmed by 6 bases and J by 12 bases, leaving 12 bases between them. Looked up from germline, CDR1 is DFQATT and CDR2 is SNEGSKA (reference sequence). The CDR3 is 10 amino acids. DNA for the CDR3: TGCAGTGCCGAGGCCGGAATCCAGCATTTT. Its protein is CSAEAGIQHF.

The chain has TRBV28 and TRBJ1-4, with a weak D call TRBD1 (5 bases). Germline values: CDR1 MDHEN, CDR2 SYDVKM. The length of the CDR3 is 12 residues. V shed 11 bases and J shed 7 bases, with 14 bases lying between them. CDR3: CAVQAGGEKLFF. DNA for the CDR3: TGTGCCGTTCAAGCGGGGGGTGAAAAACTGTTTTTT.

The chain carries TRBV30 and TRBJ2-5, with no clear D. The DNA end is more similar to TRBJ2-7, so the J call may be wrong. The CDR3 sequence is 14 residues long. CDR1 is GTSNPN, CDR2 SVGIG, per germline (reference sequence). CDR3 nucleotide sequence: TGTGCCTGGAGTATAACCTTTGTTTCCTACGAGCAGTACTTC. Protein product: CAWSITFVSYEQYF.

This chain joins TRBV29-1 and TRBJ2-1, with 11 bases identical to TRBD2. Germline lookup yields CDR1 SQVTM and CDR2 ANQGSEA. V was pared by 3 bases and J by 0 bases, with 7 bases of the junction left unmatched. CDR3 length: 17 amino acids. In DNA, the CDR3 is TGCAGCGTTGACCCAGTTACTAGCGGGAGCTCCTACAATGAGCAGTTCTTC. Translated: CSVDPVTSGSSYNEQFF.

This CDR3 is CASSQDLTGRSYEQYF. The CDR3 region has the DNA TGCGCCAGCAGCCAAGATCTGACAGGGAGGTCCTACGAGCAGTACTTC. This chain uses TRBV4-3 with TRBJ2-7; D is perhaps TRBD1 (7 bases). Between the trimmed V and J ends, which lost 0 bases and 1 base, there was a span of 13 bases. The CDR3 is 16 residues long. Per germline, CDR1 LGHNA and CDR2 YSLEER.

The DNA for the CDR3 is TGTGCCAGCAGCCTAGGACAGGGACTGGTCGAGCAGTACTTC. Protein sequence: CASSLGQGLVEQYF. V is TRBV11-2 and J is TRBJ2-7; the match to TRBD1 covers 8 bases. J gave up 6 bases and V 5 bases, and 9 bases lay outside the gene matches. CDR3 length equals 14 residues. Germline V CDR1 and CDR2: SGHAT, FQNNGV.

The chain uses TRBV18 and TRBJ2-1, with TRBD2 matching 9 bases. The CDR3 runs 15 residues. The germline V gene has CDR1 KGHSH and CDR2 LQKENI. The V segment lost 3 bases and the J segment 12 bases; nucleotides outside the gene matches: 12. Here the CDR3 DNA reads TGTGCCAGCTCACCTCTAGCGGGAAGAACCCCGGGGCAGTTCTTC. Translated, it gives CASSPLAGRTPGQFF.

This sequence joins TRBV7-3 and TRBJ2-1, with TRBD1 identical over 7 bases. The V gene's germline CDR1 is SGHTA and CDR2 FQGTGA. CDR3 length equals 15 residues. Germline trimming cut 2 bases from V and 8 bases from J; bases unmatched to any gene: 9. In nucleotides, the CDR3 is TGTGCCAGCAGCTTACGGGGACAGCTAGGGGATGAGCAGTTCTTC. It codes for CASSLRGQLGDEQFF.

The chain employs TRBV4-1 and TRBJ2-7, with TRBD1 as a possible D gene (6 bases). The CDR3 contains 15 residues. V lost 4 bases and J 7 bases, leaving 20 bases between the germline ends. Germline values: CDR1 MGHRA, CDR2 YSYEKL. The CDR3, as DNA: TGCGCCAGCAGCCGACTCCAGGGGAAGGTGAGAGAGCAGTACTTC. Its protein is CASSRLQGKVREQYF.